This T cell receptor (beta chain) was documented in a study of blood T cell repertoires in COVID-19. Germline V CDR1 and CDR2: SGDLS, YYNGEE. There are 15 residues in the CDR3. With V trimmed by 4 bases and J by 2 bases, 8 bases remained unmatched. Participants spanned ages about 18 to 89 years and resided in roughly 22 US areas. Recovery meant two consecutive negative NP/OP PCR tests, professional clearance, or resolved symptoms. The sample holds one count of this clone. Using immunoSEQ multiplex PCR, the repertoire was profiled, and TCRdb retains in-frame clones only, with some absent. This table has about 130,000 clones, 80% to 90% appearing once.

Sequenced: PBMCs or T cells enriched from blood (not recorded which). The chain employs TRBV9 and TRBJ2-5; 7 positions match TRBD1. The TCR originated in a man aged 50 to 60 who had recovered from COVID-19. This CDR3 reads CASSPLPQGQETQYF. The CDR3 DNA reads as TGTGCCAGCAGCCCCCTCCCACAGGGGCAAGAGACCCAGTACTTC.